This T cell receptor beta chain was found in a study of radiotherapy plus CTLA-4 blockade in lung cancer. Study background: Across the patients, objective responses occurred in about 19%, and disease control in 31%. Findings and caveats of the study: Some TCR clones had been derived from tumors. These clones expanded in peripheral blood after radiotherapy plus ipilimumab. With interferon-beta, early dynamics of blood T cell clones were reported to best predict response.

A few counts support this clone. Its antigen is still unknown. TCRdb's table, derived via immunoSEQ multiplex PCR, lists solely in-frame clones and lacks some. Here the sample spans just under 60,000 clones, about 80% being singletons. Each patient with chemo-refractory metastatic non-small-cell lung cancer was treated with focal radiation plus CTLA-4 blockade using ipilimumab. In germline, CDR1 is ENHRY, CDR2 SYGVKD. V was pared by 0 bases and J by 3 bases, with 6 bases of the junction left unmatched. This CDR3 has 17 amino acids. The chain joins TRBV10-3 to TRBJ1-5; 9 nucleotides agree with TRBD1. The specimen was peripheral blood, collected from a patient treated with radiotherapy plus ipilimumab. This TCR was recovered from a human donor with non-small cell lung cancer who had a partial response to radiotherapy plus ipilimumab. The CDR3 DNA follows: TGTGCCATCAGTGAGTCGACGGACAGGGGCTTCAATCAGCCCCAGCATTTT. The encoded protein is CAISESTDRGFNQPQHF.